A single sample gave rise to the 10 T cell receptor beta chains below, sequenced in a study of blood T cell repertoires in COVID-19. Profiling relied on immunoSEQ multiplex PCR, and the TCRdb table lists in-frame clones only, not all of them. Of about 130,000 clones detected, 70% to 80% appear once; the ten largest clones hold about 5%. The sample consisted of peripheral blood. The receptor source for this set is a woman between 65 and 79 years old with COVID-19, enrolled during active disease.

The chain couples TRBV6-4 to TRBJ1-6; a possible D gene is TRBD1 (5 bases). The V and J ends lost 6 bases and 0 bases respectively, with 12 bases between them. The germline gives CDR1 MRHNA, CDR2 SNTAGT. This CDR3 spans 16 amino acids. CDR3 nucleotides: TGTGCCAGCAGGTGGACACCTAGCTCCTATAATTCACCCCTCCACTTT. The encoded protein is CASRWTPSSYNSPLHF.

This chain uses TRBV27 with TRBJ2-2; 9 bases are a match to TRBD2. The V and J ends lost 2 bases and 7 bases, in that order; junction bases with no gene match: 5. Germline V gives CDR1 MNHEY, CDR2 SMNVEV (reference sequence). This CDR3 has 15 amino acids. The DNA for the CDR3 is TGTGCCAGCAGTTTAACTAGCGGGCTAGGCGGGGAGCTGTTTTTT. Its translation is CASSLTSGLGGELFF.

CDR3 residues: CATSRDRDPNYGYTF. CDR3 DNA sequence: TGTGCCACCAGCAGAGATCGAGATCCTAACTATGGCTACACCTTC. The V and J genes are TRBV15 and TRBJ1-2; no reliable D call. V lost 0 bases to trimming and J lost 0 bases, with 8 bases between them. The CDR3 extends over 15 amino acids. Per germline, CDR1 LNHNV and CDR2 YYDKDF (reference sequence).

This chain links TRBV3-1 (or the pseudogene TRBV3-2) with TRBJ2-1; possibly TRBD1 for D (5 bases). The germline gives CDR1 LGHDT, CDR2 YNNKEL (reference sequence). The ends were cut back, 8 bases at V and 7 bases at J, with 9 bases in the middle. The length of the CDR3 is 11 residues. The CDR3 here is CASGQRNEQFF. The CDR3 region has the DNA TGTGCCAGCGGACAAAGGAATGAGCAGTTCTTC.

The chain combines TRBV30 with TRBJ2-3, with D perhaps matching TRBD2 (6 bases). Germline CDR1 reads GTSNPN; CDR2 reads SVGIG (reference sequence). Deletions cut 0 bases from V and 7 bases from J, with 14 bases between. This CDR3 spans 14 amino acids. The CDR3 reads CAWSVKAGYNTQYF. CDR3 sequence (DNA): TGTGCCTGGAGTGTAAAGGCGGGATACAATACGCAGTATTTT.

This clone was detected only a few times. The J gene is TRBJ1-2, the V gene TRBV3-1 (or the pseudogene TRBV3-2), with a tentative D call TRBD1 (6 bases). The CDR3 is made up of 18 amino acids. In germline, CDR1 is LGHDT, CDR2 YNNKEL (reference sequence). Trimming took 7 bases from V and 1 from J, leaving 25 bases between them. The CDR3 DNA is TGTGCCAGCACCCGACCGGGACATAGTTCTTATTTTAACTATGGCTACACCTTC. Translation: CASTRPGHSSYFNYGYTF.

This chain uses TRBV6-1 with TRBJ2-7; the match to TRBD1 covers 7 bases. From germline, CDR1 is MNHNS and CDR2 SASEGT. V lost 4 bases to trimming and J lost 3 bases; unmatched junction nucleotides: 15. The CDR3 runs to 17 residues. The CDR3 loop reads CASSVPDLSQGIYEQYF. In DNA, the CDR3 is TGTGCCAGCAGTGTCCCCGACCTTTCACAGGGGATCTACGAGCAGTACTTC.

CDR3 residues: CASSPQGGGHQPQHF. CDR3 nucleotide sequence: TGTGCCAGCAGCCCCCAGGGGGGTGGCCATCAGCCCCAGCATTTT. The chain recombines TRBV3-1 (or the pseudogene TRBV3-2) with TRBJ1-5; 7 bases align to TRBD1. V dropped 4 bases and J dropped 5; count of bases not matched to a gene: 8. The germline V gene encodes CDR1 LGHDT and CDR2 YNNKEL (reference sequence). This CDR3 contains 15 residues.

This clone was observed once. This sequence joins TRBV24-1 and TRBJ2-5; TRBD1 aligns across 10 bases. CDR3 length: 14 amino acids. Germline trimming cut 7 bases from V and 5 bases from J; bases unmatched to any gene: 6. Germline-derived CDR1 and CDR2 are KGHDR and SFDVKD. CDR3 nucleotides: TGTGCCACCAGGGGGACAGGGGCCCAGGAGACCCAGTACTTC. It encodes CATRGTGAQETQYF.

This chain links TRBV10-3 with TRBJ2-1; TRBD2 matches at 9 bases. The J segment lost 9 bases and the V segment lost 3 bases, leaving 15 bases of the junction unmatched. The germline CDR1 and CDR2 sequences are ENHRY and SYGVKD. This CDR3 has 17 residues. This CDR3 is CAISDSSLAGGLGEQFF. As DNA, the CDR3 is TGTGCCATCAGTGACAGCTCCTTGGCGGGGGGGCTGGGTGAGCAGTTCTTC.